One and the same sample provided the 7 T cell receptor beta chains below, sequenced in a study of cytomegalovirus exposure and HLA in healthy donors. Here immunoSEQ multiplex PCR was the method, and the copy in TCRdb shows in-frame clones only, minus some. The top ten clones hold less than 2.5% of a sample with tens of thousands of clones, nearly 95% of them seen once. Sequencing was done on a sample of PBMCs. Every receptor here comes from a young woman in good health and CMV-seronegative.

This clone appeared once. The V gene is TRBV7-9, the J gene TRBJ1-2, with 7 nucleotides matching TRBD1. The CDR3 runs to 13 residues. J gave up 4 bases and V 5 bases, and 4 bases lay outside the gene matches. Germline assignment: CDR1 SEHNR and CDR2 FQNEAQ (reference sequence). The CDR3 coding sequence is TGTGCCAGCAGCCATGGACAGGTCTATGGCTACACCTTC. This gives the protein CASSHGQVYGYTF.

The chain links TRBV7-9 to TRBJ2-1, with a possible D match to TRBD2 (6 bases). Germline V gene lookup returns CDR1 SEHNR and CDR2 FQNEAQ (reference sequence). The CDR3 is made up of 15 amino acids. Trimming took off 5 bases at V and 2 bases at J, with 13 bases between the two ends. CDR3 loop: CASSVGGAAYNEQFF. CDR3 DNA sequence: TGTGCCAGCAGCGTCGGGGGAGCGGCCTACAATGAGCAGTTCTTC.

V is TRBV7-2 and J is TRBJ1-1; D not certain. This CDR3 comprises 15 residues. CDR1 and CDR2 from the germline V gene are SGHTA and FQGNSA. V was clipped by 5 bases and J by 11 bases, with 24 bases between them. CDR3 nucleotides: TGTGCCAGCAGCGGAGTGGACGGTGTGTGGAGGCGGGCTTTCTTT. This encodes CASSGVDGVWRRAFF.

To note about this clone: Compared with germline, one end of the junction differs, possibly owing to a read error. This rearrangement joins TRBV4-2 to TRBJ2-7, with TRBD2 matching 8 bases. The CDR3 is 16 amino acids. Germline CDR1 LGHNA, CDR2 YNFKEQ. DNA of the CDR3: TGTGCCAACAGCCCCAGCCGGGGAGCGGGAGTCTACGAGCAGTACTTC. Translation: CANSPSRGAGVYEQYF.

J is TRBJ2-1 and V is TRBV7-3; 7 bases agree with TRBD2. V lost 5 bases to trimming and J lost 6 bases; unmatched junction nucleotides: 4. The length of the CDR3 is 13 residues. Germline CDR1 and CDR2: SGHTA and FQGTGA. CDR3: CASSPIAGNEQFF. The CDR3 bases are TGTGCCAGCAGCCCTATAGCGGGCAATGAGCAGTTCTTC. Full variable domain (remainder filled in from reference TRBV7-3 and TRBJ2-1): GAGVSQTPSNKVTEKGKYVELRCDPISGHTALYWYRQSLGQGPEFLIYFQGTGAADDSGLPNDRFFAVRPEGSVSTLKIQRTERGDSAVYLCASSPIAGNEQFFGPGTRLTVL.

CDR3 residues: CASSSLGSEQYF. The DNA of the CDR3 is TGTGCCAGCAGCTCCCTAGGAAGCGAGCAGTACTTC. The chain recombines TRBV5-5 with TRBJ2-7; D is uncertain. The CDR3 spans 12 residues. Germline-derived CDR1 and CDR2 are SGHKS and YYEKEE (reference sequence). The V end lost 3 bases, the J end lost 6 bases, and 10 bases lay between the germline ends.

This clone was seen just once. The CDR3 is CASDVTSSTDTQYF. CDR3 DNA: TGTGCCAGCGATGTCACTTCTAGCACAGATACGCAGTATTTT. The V gene is TRBV7-9, the J gene TRBJ2-3; D is unresolved. V was cut by 8 bases and J by 0 bases, with 12 bases left in between. CDR3 length: 14 residues. In germline, CDR1 is SEHNR, CDR2 FQNEAQ (reference sequence).